A single sample is the source of the 25 T cell receptor beta chains below, sequenced in a study of T cell repertoires in cytomegalovirus infection. Antigens of these TCRs are unknown. TCRdb analysed the reads with MiXCR anew, one entry per CDR3 protein. The sample lists approximately 730,000 distinct CDR3 sequences; 33% were seen once. Sequencing used cultured PBMCs, obtained from culture after CMV antigen stimulation. Receptors were obtained from a human donor in good health (CMV status not recorded). Some clones in this sample may be carry-over from other donors' samples.

The rearrangement links TRBV7-3 to TRBJ1-2; 10 bases line up with TRBD1. The CDR3 covers 16 residues. After removal of 5 bases from V and 4 bases from J, the junction contained 10 bases not matched to a gene. The germline V gene has CDR1 SGHTA and CDR2 FQGTGA. CDR3 amino acids: CASSVSGTGAVYGYTF. The CDR3 nucleotides read TGTGCCAGCAGCGTATCCGGGACAGGGGCTGTCTATGGCTACACCTTC.

This chain links TRBV6-2 or TRBV6-3 with TRBJ2-2; D gene unclear. Germline V gives CDR1 MNHEY, CDR2 SVGEGT. The CDR3 is made up of 11 amino acids. Trimming pared 10 bases from V and 6 bases from J, leaving 9 bases between. CDR3 protein: CATPPAGELFF. In nucleotides, the CDR3 is TGTGCCACCCCCCCGGCCGGGGAGCTGTTTTTT.

The rearrangement uses TRBV7-2 and TRBJ2-1; 12 bases agree with TRBD2. The CDR3 contains 15 residues. CDR1 is SGHTA and CDR2 is FQGNSA in the germline V gene. Unmatched junction bases numbered 3, after V lost 2 bases and J lost 7 bases. The CDR3 reads CASSLRTSGTNEQFF. Written as DNA, the CDR3 is TGTGCCAGCAGCTTAAGGACTAGCGGGACGAATGAGCAGTTCTTC.

The J gene is TRBJ2-7, the V gene TRBV15; 8 bases fit TRBD2. J gave up 9 bases and V 0 bases, and 10 bases lay outside the gene matches. Germline V gives CDR1 LNHNV, CDR2 YYDKDF (reference sequence). The CDR3 runs 15 residues. The CDR3 bases are TGTGCCACCAGCAGAGATCGGGGACTAGAGTCTGGGCAGTACTTC. Protein sequence: CATSRDRGLESGQYF.

The V gene is TRBV7-2, the J gene TRBJ2-1, with D possibly being TRBD1 or TRBD2 (6 bases each). Germline V gene data show CDR1 as SGHTA and CDR2 as FQGNSA. V shed 1 base and J shed 6 bases, with 7 bases lying between them. The CDR3 has 13 residues. The CDR3 region has the DNA TGTGCCAGCAGCTTAGGGGGGGCCAATGAGCAGTTCTTC. This sequence encodes CASSLGGANEQFF.

This chain connects TRBV7-2 to TRBJ1-4; no definite D call. Trimming pared 4 bases from V and 5 bases from J, leaving 14 bases between. The germline gives CDR1 SGHTA, CDR2 FQGNSA. The CDR3 spans 15 residues. Here the CDR3 DNA reads TGTGCCAGCAGCTCCTCCGTAGGTGAAAATGAAAAACTGTTTTTT. Translated, it gives CASSSSVGENEKLFF.

J is TRBJ2-7 and V is TRBV6-6; 7 bases align to TRBD2. Germline trimming cut 8 bases from V and 1 base from J; bases unmatched to any gene: 11. CDR1 is MNHNY and CDR2 is SVGAGI in the germline V gene (reference sequence). The CDR3 is 15 amino acids. CDR3 sequence: CASFGAGVGSYEQYF. The CDR3 region has the DNA TGTGCCAGCTTTGGGGCGGGAGTAGGGTCCTACGAGCAGTACTTC.

The chain uses TRBV20-1 and TRBJ1-5; D is possibly TRBD1 (5 bases). Trimming removed 8 bases at V and 5 bases at J, with 16 bases between. CDR3 length: 13 residues. Looked up from germline, CDR1 is DFQATT and CDR2 is SNEGSKA (reference sequence). The CDR3 DNA reads as TGCAGTATCGCGGACGGGACGGATCAGCCCCAGCATTTT. Translation: CSIADGTDQPQHF.

In this sample, this clonotype turned up a few times. The rearrangement joins TRBV7-9 to TRBJ2-7, with 8 positions matching TRBD2. The CDR3 totals 15 residues. Losses at the gene ends were 8 bases for V and 5 bases for J; bases not matched to a gene: 14. CDR1 and CDR2 from the germline V gene are SEHNR and FQNEAQ (reference sequence). The CDR3 nucleotides are TGTGCCAGCCCTGTTAGCGGGGATGAATGGGACGAGCAGTACTTC. Translating gives CASPVSGDEWDEQYF.

V usage is TRBV6-2 or TRBV6-3 and J usage is TRBJ1-2; D not certain. The CDR3 extends over 16 amino acids. V was pared by 2 bases and J by 8 bases, with 21 bases between. Germline CDR1 and CDR2: MNHEY and SVGEGT. CDR3 residues: CASSYPVIQPERGYTF. CDR3 nucleotide sequence: TGTGCCAGCAGTTACCCGGTAATTCAACCAGAACGGGGCTACACCTTC.

This clonotype was found many times. V is TRBV7-2 and J is TRBJ2-1; 7 positions match TRBD1. Losses at the gene ends were 3 bases for V and 6 bases for J; bases not matched to a gene: 5. This CDR3 contains 14 residues. In germline, CDR1 is SGHTA, CDR2 FQGNSA. The CDR3 DNA sequence: TGTGCCAGCAGCTTTCGACAGGGTGGCAATGAGCAGTTCTTC. Amino acid sequence: CASSFRQGGNEQFF.

This clonotype came up once. This chain links TRBV12-3 or TRBV12-4 with TRBJ2-1, with TRBD2 matching over 7 bases. There are 15 residues in the CDR3. Trimming removed 8 bases from V and 7 bases from J; junction bases left unmatched: 14. CDR3 nucleotides: TGTGCCAGCGGTTCCCTCGGACTAGGCGGGAATGAGCAGTTCTTC. Translating gives CASGSLGLGGNEQFF.

The chain links TRBV4-3 to TRBJ2-3; no firm D call. Trimming shortened V by 0 bases and J by 3 bases, and 13 bases separated the two germline ends. The CDR3 totals 16 residues. Germline V gene data show CDR1 as LGHNA and CDR2 as YSLEER. The CDR3 bases are TGCGCCAGCAGCCAAGATTGGGAAAGGAGTACAGATACGCAGTATTTT. Protein product: CASSQDWERSTDTQYF.

The chain links TRBV20-1 to TRBJ2-5, with TRBD2 identical over 10 bases. CDR3 length equals 14 residues. The germline gives CDR1 DFQATT, CDR2 SNEGSKA (reference sequence). J gave up 4 bases and V 1 base, and 3 bases lay outside the gene matches. The CDR3 sequence is CSARGSGGAETQYF. CDR3 in DNA: TGCAGTGCTAGAGGAAGCGGGGGGGCAGAGACCCAGTACTTC.

This clonotype was observed a few times. This chain joins TRBV6-1 and TRBJ2-1, with 12 bases lining up with TRBD2. CDR1 is MNHNS and CDR2 is SASEGT in the germline V gene. The CDR3 runs to 16 residues. The junction had 3 bases not matched to a gene; V was cut back by 2 bases and J by 4 bases. CDR3 nucleotides: TGTGCCAGCAGTGAACTAGCGGGAGGGCCTTACAATGAGCAGTTCTTC. It codes for CASSELAGGPYNEQFF.

The rearrangement uses TRBV5-6 and TRBJ2-1; a weak D match, TRBD1 (6 bases). Germline CDR1 and CDR2: SGHDT and YYEEEE. V lost 3 bases and J lost 1, with 14 bases in between. CDR3 length: 16 residues. CDR3 protein: CASSSIQGSSYNEQFF. The DNA for the CDR3 is TGTGCCAGCAGCTCGATACAGGGTTCGTCCTACAATGAGCAGTTCTTC. Drawing the rest from reference TRBV5-6 and TRBJ2-1, the complete variable domain is DAGVTQSPTHLIKTRGQQVTLRCSPKSGHDTVSWYQQALGQGPQFIFQYYEEEERQRGNFPDRFSGHQFPNYSSELNVNALLLGDSALYLCASSSIQGSSYNEQFFGPGTRLTVL.

The chain combines TRBV7-4 with TRBJ2-2, with D possibly TRBD1 on 6 matching bases. Looked up from germline, CDR1 is SGHVT and CDR2 is SQSDAQ. CDR3 size: 16 residues. Trimming took off 3 bases at V and 7 bases at J, with 18 bases between the two ends. In nucleotides, the CDR3 is TGTGCCAGCAGCTTTTGGGGGCACACAGAGGACGGGGAGCTGTTTTTT. Its translation is CASSFWGHTEDGELFF.

Only a few counts were recorded for this clonotype. The V and J genes are TRBV2 and TRBJ2-3, with D possibly matching TRBD2 (5 bases). Trimming took 7 bases from V and 0 from J, leaving 14 bases between them. CDR1 is SNHLY, CDR2 FYNNEI, per germline. The CDR3 sequence is 15 residues long. CDR3 region: CASKRRGRSTDTQYF. DNA for the CDR3: TGTGCCAGCAAGAGGCGAGGGAGAAGCACAGATACGCAGTATTTT.

Only a few counts were recorded for this clonotype. The gene calls are TRBV5-1 and TRBJ2-2; 10 bases are a match to TRBD1. V shed 4 bases and J 5 bases; nucleotides not matched to a gene: 5. The CDR3 sequence is 15 residues long. Germline V CDR1 and CDR2: SGHRS, YFSETQ. The CDR3 DNA reads as TGCGCCAGCAGCGCCGGACAGGGGGTGACCGGGGAGCTGTTTTTT. It codes for CASSAGQGVTGELFF. The complete variable domain, with remaining parts taken from reference TRBV5-1 and TRBJ2-2, reads KAGVTQTPRYLIKTRGQQVTLSCSPISGHRSVSWYQQTPGQGLQFLFEYFSETQRNKGNFPGRFSGRQFSNSRSEMNVSTLELGDSALYLCASSAGQGVTGELFFGEGSRLTVL.

The chain employs TRBV19 and TRBJ1-2; 10 bases are shared with TRBD1. With V trimmed by 2 bases and J by 7 bases, 7 bases remained unmatched. The CDR3 has 15 amino acids. Germline V lookup: CDR1 LNHDA, CDR2 SQIVND (reference sequence). The DNA of the CDR3 is TGTGCCAGTAGTATATGGGACAGGGGCCTCGGTGGCTACACCTTC. Translated, it gives CASSIWDRGLGGYTF.

The rearrangement joins TRBV20-1 to TRBJ2-7, with 8 bases lining up with TRBD1. The CDR3 runs 15 residues. Germline CDR1 reads DFQATT; CDR2 reads SNEGSKA (reference sequence). V was clipped by 6 bases and J by 2 bases; unmatched bases: 12. The CDR3 region has the DNA TGCAGTGCCCCCTCTTCAGGACAGGGCCCCTACGAGCAGTACTTC. The encoded protein is CSAPSSGQGPYEQYF.

This rearrangement joins TRBV2 to TRBJ1-2, with D unresolved. V was cut by 6 bases and J by 0 bases, with 11 bases left in between. CDR1 is SNHLY, CDR2 FYNNEI, per germline. The CDR3 consists of 14 residues. CDR3 loop: CASRPDPANYGYTF. DNA of the CDR3: TGTGCCAGCAGGCCGGATCCGGCTAACTATGGCTACACCTTC.

This CDR3 is CASSTTQGNYEQYF. In nucleotides, the CDR3 is TGTGCCAGCAGTACGACTCAGGGGAATTACGAGCAGTACTTC. V gene TRBV2 combines with J gene TRBJ2-7, with a weak D call TRBD1 (6 bases). V dropped 5 bases and J dropped 4 bases, with 15 bases sitting between them. The CDR3 has 14 residues. CDR1 is SNHLY, CDR2 FYNNEI, per germline.

Only a few counts were recorded for this clonotype. The chain carries TRBV6-1 and TRBJ2-1; 8 bases map to TRBD2. Trimming removed 5 bases from V and 9 bases from J; junction bases left unmatched: 15. CDR3 length: 16 amino acids. Germline V gives CDR1 MNHNS, CDR2 SASEGT. CDR3 coding DNA: TGTGCCAGCAGTCAACCTCCGGGGGGGCCCCCGGGTGAGCAGTTCTTC. As protein: CASSQPPGGPPGEQFF.

There are a few counts of this clonotype. The chain is built from TRBV7-2 and TRBJ2-1, with 8 bases fitting TRBD2. Germline V CDR1 and CDR2: SGHTA, FQGNSA. The CDR3 contains 13 residues. V dropped 5 bases and J dropped 15; count of bases not matched to a gene: 12. This CDR3 reads CASSPLPGLEGFF. CDR3 DNA: TGTGCCAGCAGCCCCTTACCGGGACTAGAGGGGTTCTTC.